This TCR beta chain was retrieved from a study of T cell responses to AZD1222 COVID-19 vaccine (dated by TCRdb to about 2021). At the level of the whole study: A total of 240 or so trial participants underwent TCR sequencing, of whom nearly 210 had received two doses of AZD1222 and roughly 26 had received two doses of the MenACWY control vaccine. Trial participants were enrolled by age into 18-55, 56-69 and 70-plus year subgroups, with roughly 150, 30 and 60 TCR-sequenced participants respectively.

In the case of this clone: The target of this receptor is not known. Nothing much larger sits one base from this clone, and base qualities are not available.

Trimming removed 0 bases from V and 4 bases from J, leaving 2 bases between the germline ends. The CDR3 runs 12 amino acids, cysteine and phenylalanine included. Solely the CDR3 DNA is kept, with 36 bases framed from the first base. CDR1 SGDLS and CDR2 YYNGEE were looked up in the germline V gene. The CDR3 regions of human TCRbeta chains were subjected to immunosequencing. In the source study's methods: TCRs in the repertoires were compared against a reference library of SARS-CoV-2-specific TCRs that had been generated with the MIRA antigen-specificity platform. Breadth was defined as the fraction of unique TCRs that were SARS-CoV-2-associated, and depth was defined as the fraction of total T cells that were SARS-CoV-2-associated. Using the MIRA data, every spike-specific TCR was mapped to the spike region that the TCR reacted to and assigned to either a CD4 or a CD8 class. Log10-transformed breadth and depth values were compared by one-way ANOVA with Sidak's multiple comparisons tests. TCRdb stores this immuneACCESS table with in-frame sequences only. Part of the clones is absent; in the studies checked, under half of the shortfall reflects unresolved V genes, and no reason is known for the rest. D and trimming were read from the DNA, whereas the V and J calls and clone size are those reported in that table. A total of 150,000 to 200,000 clones appear in this sample, roughly 92% of them only once. The ten most abundant clones make up 1% of the sample.

On the study overall, not on this receptor specifically: Vaccine-associated CD4 TCRs spanned the whole spike protein, with dominant responses in regions 160-218 and 743-854. Participants were mostly white British, with more females than males. The authors suggested clonal diversity may have been underestimated. Reportedly, almost half of the unique spike-specific TCRs recognized epitopes lying outside the regions that are mutated in the B.1.351 and B.1.1.7 variants. The 56-69-year group was small, and its depth increase did not reach significance, likely because of low power. Conclusions about previously exposed vaccinees were limited because only six or seven AZD1222 recipients were SARS-CoV-2 seropositive at baseline. After two AZD1222 doses, both the breadth and the depth of spike-specific TCRs were significantly higher than at day 0 and than in MenACWY recipients. No day 14 peak-response samples were available, so repertoires were characterized only after the peak T cell response.

Reading the label with the study, this specimen's time point is: about 28 days (+/-7) after the second vaccine dose. Because spike-specific TCR depth and breadth did not differ between the two schedules, AZD1222 recipients who got a second dose at roughly 4 weeks were pooled with those who got a second dose at roughly 12 weeks. Vaccinee samples were obtained from the UK trials COV001 and COV002, which included a single-blind randomized controlled phase 2/3 trial of AZD1222 (ChAdOx1 nCoV-19) in healthy adults. Trial participant PBMC samples were collected at day 0 and day 28 after the second dose for TCRbeta chain sequencing.

Specimen: peripheral blood, collected 28 days after the second AZD1222 dose. The sequence links TRBV9 to TRBJ1-3, with the D gene uncertain. This TCR derives from an adult who received the AZD1222 COVID-19 vaccine. CDR3 region: CASSVDGNTIYF. The nucleotide sequence is given as TGTGCCAGCAGCGTAGACGGAAACACCATATATTTT.